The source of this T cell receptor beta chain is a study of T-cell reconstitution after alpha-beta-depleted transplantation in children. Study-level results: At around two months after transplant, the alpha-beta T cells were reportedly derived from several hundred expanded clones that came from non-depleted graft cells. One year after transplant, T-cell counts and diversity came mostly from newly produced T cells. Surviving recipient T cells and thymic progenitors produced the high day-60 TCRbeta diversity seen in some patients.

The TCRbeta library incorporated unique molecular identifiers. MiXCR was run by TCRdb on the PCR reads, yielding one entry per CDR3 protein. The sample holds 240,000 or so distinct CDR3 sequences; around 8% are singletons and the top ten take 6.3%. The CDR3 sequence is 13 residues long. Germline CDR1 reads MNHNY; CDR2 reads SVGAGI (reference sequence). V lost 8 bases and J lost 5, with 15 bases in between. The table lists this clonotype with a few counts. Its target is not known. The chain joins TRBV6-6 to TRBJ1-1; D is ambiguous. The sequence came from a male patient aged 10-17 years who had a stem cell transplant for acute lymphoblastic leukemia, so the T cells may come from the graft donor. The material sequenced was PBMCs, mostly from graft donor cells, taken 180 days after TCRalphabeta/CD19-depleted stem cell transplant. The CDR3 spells CASGSVARTEAFF. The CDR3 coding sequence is TGTGCCAGCGGGTCGGTAGCCCGGACTGAAGCTTTCTTT.